This T cell receptor beta chain was profiled in a study of Graves' ophthalmopathy and Graves' hyperthyroidism. RNA transcripts served as template for amplifying TCR beta CDR3 sequences. HTBI primers were employed in first-round RT-PCR, then a second-round multiplex PCR followed. TCRdb reprocessed the multiplex PCR reads with MiXCR, giving one entry per CDR3 protein. The data hold 400,000 to 450,000 distinct CDR3 sequences, with about 21% observed a single time. This CDR3 spans 14 amino acids. The V end was cut by 4 bases, the J end by 4 bases, with 11 bases between. Looked up from germline, CDR1 is SGHVS and CDR2 is FQNEAQ.

The chain employs TRBV7-8 and TRBJ1-5; weak D call: TRBD1 (6 bases). This TCR was sampled from a woman aged 18-29 years with stable Graves' hyperthyroidism. The sequencing sample was made of peripheral blood. DNA of the CDR3: TGTGCCAGCAGCTCGGGGACAATAAATCAGCCCCAGCATTTT. This gives the protein CASSSGTINQPQHF.